One sample yielded the 10 T cell receptor beta chains listed below, sequenced in a study of cytomegalovirus exposure and HLA in healthy donors. PCR involved 60 Vbeta and 13 Jbeta primers. Generated by immunoSEQ multiplex PCR, the TCRdb table keeps only in-frame clones and is missing some. There are fewer than 95,000 clones in the sample; 63% occur only once, and just under 6.5% lies in the top ten. The sample consisted of PBMCs. Receptors were obtained from a woman in her twenties or thirties in good health and CMV-seronegative.

V and J are TRBV5-1 and TRBJ2-1; 9 bases are shared with TRBD2. The CDR3 is 17 amino acids. Per germline, CDR1 SGHRS and CDR2 YFSETQ. Trimming took 0 bases from V and 10 from J; bases not matched to a gene: 14. The CDR3 loop is CASSLGLFAGGPREQFF. The CDR3 DNA sequence: TGCGCCAGCAGCTTGGGACTTTTCGCGGGAGGGCCCCGGGAGCAGTTCTTC.

The V gene is TRBV10-3, the J gene TRBJ2-7; 11 bases are shared with TRBD2. V trimming: 7 bases; J trimming: 1 base; junction bases outside the gene matches: 3. The CDR3 covers 14 residues. The V gene's germline CDR1 is ENHRY and CDR2 SYGVKD. In DNA form, the CDR3 reads TGTGCCATCAATACTAGCGGGGGTTCCTACGAGCAGTACTTC. Encoded protein: CAINTSGGSYEQYF.

The V gene is TRBV5-6, the J gene TRBJ1-6; D not certain. Trimming took off 4 bases at V and 6 bases at J, with 17 bases between the two ends. The CDR3 is made up of 16 amino acids. The germline V gene encodes CDR1 SGHDT and CDR2 YYEEEE. The CDR3 region has the DNA TGTGCCAGCAGCAAGTTTCAAACGGGGATTAATTCACCCCTCCACTTT. Its translation is CASSKFQTGINSPLHF.

This chain joins TRBV6-4 and TRBJ2-3; 9 bases align to TRBD2. The CDR3 is made up of 16 amino acids. With V trimmed by 0 bases and J by 3 bases, 4 bases remained unmatched. Germline-derived CDR1 and CDR2 are MRHNA and SNTAGT. CDR3 in amino acids: CASSDSASGRTDTQYF. The CDR3 coding sequence is TGTGCCAGCAGTGACTCGGCCAGCGGGAGGACAGATACGCAGTATTTT.

This chain uses TRBV29-1 with TRBJ1-1; D gene unclear. Between the trimmed V and J ends, which lost 7 bases and 2 bases, there was a span of 14 bases. Germline-derived CDR1 and CDR2 are SQVTM and ANQGSEA. The CDR3 extends over 13 amino acids. The CDR3 DNA sequence: TGCAGCGCCGACACTAGGAGAAACACTGAAGCTTTCTTT. This codes for CSADTRRNTEAFF.

This chain links TRBV25-1 with TRBJ2-7; 8 nucleotides align to TRBD1. The CDR3 is 14 residues long. Trimming took 6 bases from V and 5 from J; bases not matched to a gene: 9. Per the germline V gene, CDR1 is MGHDK and CDR2 is SYGVNS. This CDR3 reads CASSLTGGIHEQYF. Written as DNA, the CDR3 is TGTGCCAGCAGCCTTACAGGGGGAATACACGAGCAGTACTTC.

This clone was counted only a few times. The rearrangement joins TRBV5-1 to TRBJ2-7; D gene unclear. The germline V gene has CDR1 SGHRS and CDR2 YFSETQ. V lost 7 bases and J lost 3, with 11 bases in between. The CDR3 spans 12 residues. The DNA for the CDR3 is TGCGCCAGCGGAGCCTACGGCTACGAGCAGTACTTC. Encoded protein: CASGAYGYEQYF. Based on the CDR3 plus reference TRBV5-1 and TRBJ2-7, the full variable domain is KAGVTQTPRYLIKTRGQQVTLSCSPISGHRSVSWYQQTPGQGLQFLFEYFSETQRNKGNFPGRFSGRQFSNSRSEMNVSTLELGDSALYLCASGAYGYEQYFGPGTRLTVT.

J is TRBJ2-3 and V is TRBV5-1; D is possibly TRBD2 (5 bases). The CDR3 is 15 residues long. Trimming removed 4 bases at V and 2 bases at J, with 14 bases between. Germline V gene data show CDR1 as SGHRS and CDR2 as YFSETQ. The CDR3, as DNA: TGCGCCAGCAGCAGGGAGAGCCCTAACACAGATACGCAGTATTTT. Translated, it gives CASSRESPNTDTQYF.

The chain recombines TRBV10-2 with TRBJ2-5; 7 bases fit TRBD2. This CDR3 has 14 amino acids. CDR1 is WSHSY, CDR2 SAAADI, per germline. The trim removed 7 bases at V and 5 bases at J, leaving 10 bases unmatched. CDR3 protein: CASTAQSSGETQYF. CDR3 coding DNA: TGCGCCAGCACCGCCCAAAGTAGCGGGGAGACCCAGTACTTC.

The rearrangement joins TRBV19 to TRBJ2-2, with a possible D match to TRBD1 (6 bases). There are 16 residues in the CDR3. Trimming pared 6 bases from V and 3 bases from J, leaving 17 bases between. Germline V gene data show CDR1 as LNHDA and CDR2 as SQIVND (reference sequence). CDR3 amino acids: CASSIPQGIDTGELFF. The CDR3 nucleotides read TGTGCCAGTAGCATCCCTCAGGGGATTGACACCGGGGAGCTGTTTTTT.